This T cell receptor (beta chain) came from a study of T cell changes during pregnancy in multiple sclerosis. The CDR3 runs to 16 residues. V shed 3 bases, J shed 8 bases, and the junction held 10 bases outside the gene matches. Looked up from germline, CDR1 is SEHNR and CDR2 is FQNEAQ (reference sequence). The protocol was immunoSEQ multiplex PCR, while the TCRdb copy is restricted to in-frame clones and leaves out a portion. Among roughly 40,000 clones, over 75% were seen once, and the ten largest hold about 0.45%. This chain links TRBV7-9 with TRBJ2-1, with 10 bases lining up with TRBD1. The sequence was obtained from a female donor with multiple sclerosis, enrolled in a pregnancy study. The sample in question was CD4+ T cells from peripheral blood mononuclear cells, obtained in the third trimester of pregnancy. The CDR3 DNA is TGTGCCAGCAGCTTGCGTCGGGGACAGGGGAGGGATGAGCAGTTCTTC. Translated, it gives CASSLRRGQGRDEQFF.